This T cell receptor beta chain was found in a study of regulatory T cells in long-lasting Graves disease. Study details: Over 5 years on antithyroid drugs plus positive TSH receptor antibodies marked Graves' disease as persistent. Study-wide findings and caveats: There was favoring of TRBV28, TRBJ1-2 and TRBJ2-5 in persistent disease.

Noted time point: persistent/refractory GD, antithyroid drugs over 5 years with positive TRAb. PBMC RNA was the source of the TCR library. The patients were enrolled through endocrinology in Xi'an, China. With iRepertoire HTBI primers and Arm-PCR of CDR3 regions, TCR beta libraries were built. One entry per CDR3 protein results from TCRdb running MiXCR on the multiplex PCR reads. The sample shows hundreds of thousands of distinct CDR3 sequences, roughly 30% of them seen only once. As to this clonotype: Its antigen remains unknown.

There are 13 residues in the CDR3. The junction had 1 base not matched to a gene; V was cut back by 3 bases and J by 3 bases. Germline CDR1 and CDR2: SGHRS and YFSETQ. The specimen was peripheral blood mononuclear cells (PBMCs), collected when the disease was refractory, from a patient treated with antithyroid drugs. The chain recombines TRBV5-1 with TRBJ1-2; 8 nucleotides match TRBD1. The sequence was obtained from a female donor with Graves disease. CDR3 amino acids: CASSSQGDYGYTF. CDR3 in DNA: TGCGCCAGCAGCTCACAGGGGGACTATGGCTACACCTTC.